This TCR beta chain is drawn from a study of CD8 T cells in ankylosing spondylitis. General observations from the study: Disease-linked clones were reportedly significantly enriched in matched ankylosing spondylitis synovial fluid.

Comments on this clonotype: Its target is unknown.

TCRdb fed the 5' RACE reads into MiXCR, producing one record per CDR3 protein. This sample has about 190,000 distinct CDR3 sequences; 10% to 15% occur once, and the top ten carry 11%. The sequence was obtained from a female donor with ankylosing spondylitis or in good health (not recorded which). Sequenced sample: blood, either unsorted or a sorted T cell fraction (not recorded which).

The CDR3 DNA sequence: TGTGCCAGCAGCTATAGCGGGGGGGCGCCTGGCTACACCTTC. It specifies CASSYSGGAPGYTF. V and J are TRBV11-3 and TRBJ1-2; D is perhaps TRBD1 (6 bases). Germline V gene lookup returns CDR1 SGHNT and CDR2 YENEEA. CDR3 size: 14 residues. Trimming shortened V by 4 bases and J by 7 bases, and 16 bases separated the two germline ends.